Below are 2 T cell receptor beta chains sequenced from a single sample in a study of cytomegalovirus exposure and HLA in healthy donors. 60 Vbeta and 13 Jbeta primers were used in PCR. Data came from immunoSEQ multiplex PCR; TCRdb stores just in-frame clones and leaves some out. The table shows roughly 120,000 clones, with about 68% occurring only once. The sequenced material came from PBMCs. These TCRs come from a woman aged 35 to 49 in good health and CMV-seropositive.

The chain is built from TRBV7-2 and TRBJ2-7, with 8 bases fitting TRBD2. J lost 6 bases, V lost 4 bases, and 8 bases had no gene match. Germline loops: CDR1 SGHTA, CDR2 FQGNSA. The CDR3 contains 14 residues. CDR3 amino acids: CASSSPGGPIEQYF. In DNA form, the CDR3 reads TGTGCCAGCAGCTCTCCGGGGGGGCCGATCGAGCAGTACTTC. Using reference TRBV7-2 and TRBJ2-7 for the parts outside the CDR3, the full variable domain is GAGVSQSPSNKVTEKGKDVELRCDPISGHTALYWYRQSLGQGLEFLIYFQGNSAPDKSGLPSDRFSAERTGGSVSTLTIQRTQQEDSAVYLCASSSPGGPIEQYFGPGTRLTVT.

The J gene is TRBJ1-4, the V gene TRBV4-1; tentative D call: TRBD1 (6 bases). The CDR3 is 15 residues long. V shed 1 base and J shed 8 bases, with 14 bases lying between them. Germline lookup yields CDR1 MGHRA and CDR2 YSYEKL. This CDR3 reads CASSQGSGVDEKLFF. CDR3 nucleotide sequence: TGCGCCAGCAGCCAAGGGTCAGGGGTGGACGAAAAACTGTTTTTT.